One and the same sample provided the 9 T cell receptor beta chains below, sequenced in a study of T cell repertoires in cytomegalovirus infection. TCRdb reprocessed the reads via MiXCR and lists one record per CDR3 protein. The sample has about 700,000 distinct CDR3 sequences; around 35% are singletons. Their target antigens are unknown. The source material was cultured PBMCs, sampled from culture after CMV antigen stimulation. The source is a human donor in good health (CMV status not recorded). Some clones in this sample may be carry-over from other donors' samples.

CDR3 bases: TGTGCCAGCAGCTTGGGGGGTTTGCGGTCAAGGAACAATGAGCAGTTCTTC. This sequence encodes CASSLGGLRSRNNEQFF. J is TRBJ2-1 and V is TRBV5-4, with D unclear. This CDR3 is built from 17 residues. The V end lost 0 bases, the J end lost 5 bases, and 18 bases lay between the germline ends. Per the germline V gene, CDR1 is SGHNT and CDR2 is YYREEE (reference sequence). The full variable domain, completed using reference TRBV5-4 and TRBJ2-1, is ETGVTQSPTHLIKTRGQQVTLRCSSQSGHNTVSWYQQALGQGPQFIFQYYREEENGRGNFPPRFSGLQFPNYSSELNVNALELDDSALYLCASSLGGLRSRNNEQFFGPGTRLTVL.

This clonotype has only a few counts. This chain links TRBV7-2 with TRBJ2-1; 9 bases line up with TRBD2. Germline assignment: CDR1 SGHTA and CDR2 FQGNSA. The CDR3 runs 15 residues. Trimming removed 2 bases from V and 9 bases from J; junction bases left unmatched: 8. In nucleotides, the CDR3 is TGTGCCAGCAGCTTACTGGTAGCGGGAGCGGCTGAGCAGTTCTTC. Protein product: CASSLLVAGAAEQFF. Supplemented by reference TRBV7-2 and TRBJ2-1, the full variable domain reads GAGVSQSPSNKVTEKGKDVELRCDPISGHTALYWYRQSLGQGLEFLIYFQGNSAPDKSGLPSDRFSAERTGGSVSTLTIQRTQQEDSAVYLCASSLLVAGAAEQFFGPGTRLTVL.

This chain connects TRBV2 to TRBJ1-3; possible D gene TRBD1, 5 bases. The CDR3 loop spans 15 amino acids. V was cut by 6 bases and J by 0 bases, with 12 bases left in between. The germline V gene encodes CDR1 SNHLY and CDR2 FYNNEI. The chain's CDR3 is CASRRDFGSGNTIYF. CDR3 bases: TGTGCCAGCAGACGGGACTTCGGCTCTGGAAACACCATATATTTT.

The chain employs TRBV20-1 and TRBJ2-7; 7 nucleotides line up with TRBD2. CDR1 DFQATT and CDR2 SNEGSKA come from the germline V gene (reference sequence). The V segment lost 0 bases and the J segment 2 bases; nucleotides outside the gene matches: 10. The length of the CDR3 is 16 residues. The CDR3, as DNA: TGCAGTGCTAGAGATCCCGGGGCTAGCGGAACCTACGAGCAGTACTTC. Its translation: CSARDPGASGTYEQYF.

J is TRBJ1-1 and V is TRBV7-6, with 7 bases fitting TRBD1. V lost 5 bases, J lost 5 bases, and 5 bases stayed unmatched. This CDR3 has 13 residues. Germline values: CDR1 SGHVS, CDR2 FNYEAQ. CDR3 sequence: CASSRDRETEAFF. CDR3 sequence (DNA): TGTGCCAGCAGCCGAGACAGGGAAACTGAAGCTTTCTTT. The variable domain in full, with the rest retrieved from reference TRBV7-6 and TRBJ1-1, is GAGVSQSPRYKVTKRGQDVALRCDPISGHVSLYWYRQALGQGPEFLTYFNYEAQQDKSGLPNDRFSAERPEGSISTLTIQRTEQRDSAMYRCASSRDRETEAFFGQGTRLTVV.

Only a few counts were recorded for this clonotype. The chain has TRBV2 and TRBJ2-7; 7 nucleotides align to TRBD2. CDR3 length equals 15 residues. J was trimmed by 4 bases and V by 4 bases; bases with no gene match: 10. Germline V gives CDR1 SNHLY, CDR2 FYNNEI. CDR3 coding DNA: TGTGCCAGCAGTGCGTCCGGGACTATCTCTTACGAGCAGTACTTC. The encoded protein is CASSASGTISYEQYF.

This clonotype was seen more than once but under ten times. The chain has TRBV11-2 and TRBJ2-3, with D possibly matching TRBD2 (6 bases). Germline assignment: CDR1 SGHAT and CDR2 FQNNGV. The CDR3 covers 15 residues. Trimming took 4 bases from V and 2 from J, leaving 13 bases between them. The CDR3 bases are TGTGCCAGCAGCTCCCTCCGCGGGGCCACAGATACGCAGTATTTT. This codes for CASSSLRGATDTQYF.

This chain uses TRBV28 with TRBJ2-6, with 8 bases lining up with TRBD1. CDR1 is MDHEN, CDR2 SYDVKM, per germline. With 2 bases clipped from V and 0 bases from J, the junction kept 12 bases outside the gene matches. The CDR3 runs to 20 residues. The CDR3 nucleotides read TGTGCCAGCAGTTTAGAGGTTGGGACAGGCCGATTCTCTGGGGCCAACGTCCTGACTTTC. It codes for CASSLEVGTGRFSGANVLTF.

The chain uses TRBV11-2 and TRBJ2-5, with D hard to call. The CDR3 covers 13 residues. V was cut by 4 bases and J by 4 bases, with 10 bases left in between. Per germline, CDR1 SGHAT and CDR2 FQNNGV. CDR3 protein: CASSSVIGETQYF. CDR3 in DNA: TGTGCCAGCAGCTCGGTAATAGGAGAGACCCAGTACTTC.